The 3 T cell receptor beta chains below come from one sample, sequenced in a study of T cell changes during pregnancy in multiple sclerosis. Measured with immunoSEQ multiplex PCR; TCRdb has only the in-frame clones, and not every one. The repertoire includes about 89,000 clones, 94% of them detected once, and under 2% sits in the top ten. The sequences come from peripheral blood, collected after pregnancy. Receptors originate from a female donor in good health, enrolled as a control in a pregnancy study.

The gene calls are TRBV29-1 and TRBJ1-2; no reliable D call. This CDR3 is 13 amino acids long. The germline V gene has CDR1 SQVTM and CDR2 ANQGSEA. The germline V and J ends were trimmed by 3 bases and 2 bases, with 10 bases remaining between them. CDR3 protein: CSVDVEGNYGYTF. CDR3 nucleotides: TGCAGCGTTGACGTCGAGGGAAACTATGGCTACACCTTC.

The table lists this clone with a count of one. The junction differs from germline at one of its ends, possibly a read error. This chain uses TRBV28 with TRBJ1-1; D is undetermined. Germline V gene sequence: CDR1 MDHEN, CDR2 SYDVKM. The CDR3 is 13 residues long. CDR3 DNA sequence: TGTGCCAGTAGTTTAGAGGAGAACACTGAAGCTTTCTTT. Residues: CASSLEENTEAFF.

The gene calls are TRBV27 and TRBJ2-7; 8 nucleotides line up with TRBD2. The CDR3 contains 14 residues. The V and J ends lost 10 bases and 9 bases, in that order; junction bases with no gene match: 17. Germline V gene data show CDR1 as MNHEY and CDR2 as SMNVEV (reference sequence). This chain's CDR3 is CATKSSKREIGQYF. The CDR3 DNA is TGTGCCACCAAAAGTTCGAAGCGGGAGATCGGGCAGTACTTC.